These T cell receptor beta chains were read from a single sample in a study of blood T cell repertoires in COVID-19. Assay used: immunoSEQ multiplex PCR; TCRdb lists only in-frame clones, some missing. This table has 200,000 to 250,000 clones, 83% appearing once. What was sequenced was peripheral blood. Receptors were obtained from a woman in her twenties or thirties with COVID-19, enrolled during active disease. Each CDR3 is given with its conserved first and last residue. Clone size appears in some rows only: once, few, many, or a class for an expanded clone.

clone size	J gene	V gene	CDR3 protein
-	TRBJ2-7	TRBV6-5	CAGRPGLAGDEQYF
-	TRBJ2-2	TRBV18	CASSPGTRNTGELFF
-	TRBJ1-1	TRBV7-2	CASSSSQGGTEAFF
-	TRBJ1-1	TRBV28	CASSFQAGDTEAFF
-	TRBJ2-3	TRBV19	CASSIPRAGSADTQYF
-	TRBJ2-2	TRBV20-1	CSASPSGGNTGELFF
once	TRBJ2-7	TRBV12-3/TRBV12-4	CASSPGYEQYF
-	TRBJ1-1	TRBV27	CASSPRQVGTEAFF
-	TRBJ1-5	TRBV7-9	CASSRPGDGQPQHF
-	TRBJ2-7	TRBV4-3	CASSQDRGYEQYF
-	TRBJ1-1	TRBV2	CASSENSGSTEAFF
few	TRBJ2-2	TRBV7-3	CASSLSSGSNTGELFF
-	TRBJ2-3	TRBV4-1	CASSQGTGGMGTQYF
-	TRBJ1-2	TRBV27	CASRKGRDSPSYGYTF
-	TRBJ2-1	TRBV5-8	CASSLMTGGEVNEQFF
-	TRBJ1-1	TRBV28	CASSLSQGFWTEAFF
-	TRBJ2-2	TRBV12-5	CASGLSGTANTGELFF
-	TRBJ2-7	TRBV29-1	CSVEQEYEQYF
-	TRBJ2-5	TRBV7-3	CASSPSRGETQYF
-	TRBJ1-1	TRBV18	CASSPPGTGRAEAFF
-	TRBJ1-1	TRBV24-1	CATSGGEANTEAFF
-	TRBJ2-7	TRBV4-3	CASSQNRGREQYF
-	TRBJ2-5	TRBV5-4	CASSRTSGGGGETQYF